The rows below give T cell receptor beta chains drawn from one sample of a study of cytomegalovirus exposure and HLA in healthy donors. TCRdb's copy holds only in-frame clones and misses some; the assay was immunoSEQ multiplex PCR. This table has about 30,000 clones, around nine tenths appearing once. Input material: PBMCs. These receptors were taken from a boy between 10 and 17 years old in good health and CMV-seronegative. CDR3s include the opening cysteine and the closing phenylalanine or tryptophan. Each record gives: clone size, V gene, J gene, D gene, CDR3 length, CDR3 protein, CDR3 DNA. A D gene is named only where the DNA matches it firmly. Clone size appears in some rows only: once, few, many, or a class for an expanded clone.

NA	TRBV7-9	TRBJ1-2	TRBD1	13	CASSLGTGNGYTF	TGTGCCAGCAGCTTAGGGACAGGGAATGGCTACACCTTC
NA	TRBV10-3	TRBJ2-1	TRBD2	16	CAISESAASGGNEQFF	TGTGCCATCAGTGAGTCGGCGGCTAGCGGGGGCAATGAGCAGTTCTTC
NA	TRBV11-2	TRBJ2-1	NA	14	CASNPMSSYNEQFF	TGTGCCAGCAACCCCATGAGCTCCTACAATGAGCAGTTCTTC
few	TRBV2	TRBJ2-5	NA	15	CASSETVDYQETQYF	TGTGCCAGCAGTGAAACCGTGGACTACCAAGAGACCCAGTACTTC
NA	TRBV7-9	TRBJ2-7	TRBD2	16	CASSLGRGGSPYEQYF	TGTGCCAGCAGCTTGGGTCGGGGGGGGTCCCCCTACGAGCAGTACTTC
few	TRBV4-1	TRBJ2-3	TRBD2	18	CASSRGGFAGGGRDTQYF	TGCGCCAGCAGCCGGGGGGGATTCGCGGGGGGCGGTAGAGATACGCAGTATTTT
NA	TRBV5-1	TRBJ2-7	NA	15	CASSLAPDRVYEQYF	TGCGCCAGCAGCTTGGCACCGGACAGAGTCTACGAGCAGTACTTC
once	TRBV6-5	TRBJ2-1	TRBD1	13	CASSGTGVNEQFF	TGTGCCAGCAGCGGGACAGGGGTAAATGAGCAGTTCTTC
once	TRBV5-4	TRBJ1-1	NA	13	CASSPTLNTEAFF	TGTGCCAGCAGCCCCACTTTGAACACTGAAGCTTTCTTT
few	TRBV19	TRBJ1-1	NA	13	CASSSGGNTEAFF	TGTGCCAGTAGTTCGGGTGGGAACACTGAAGCTTTCTTT
NA	TRBV4-1	TRBJ2-4	NA	14	CASSQEGGKNIQYF	TGCGCCAGCAGCCAAGAAGGGGGCAAAAACATTCAGTACTTC
NA	TRBV28	TRBJ1-5	NA	16	CASSTWRGRGNQPQHF	TGTGCCAGCAGCACCTGGAGGGGACGCGGGAATCAGCCCCAGCATTTT
NA	TRBV5-6	TRBJ2-1	TRBD1	16	CASSWGTGETYNEQFF	TGTGCCAGCAGCTGGGGGACAGGAGAAACCTACAATGAGCAGTTCTTC
once	TRBV2	TRBJ1-5	NA	13	CASSTPGLQPQHF	TGTGCCAGCAGTACCCCAGGCCTTCAGCCCCAGCATTTT
NA	TRBV5-6	TRBJ2-7	NA	15	CASSQGGTVSYEQYF	TGTGCCAGCAGCCAAGGGGGGACAGTCTCCTACGAGCAGTACTTC
NA	TRBV6-5	TRBJ2-7	TRBD1	15	CASTDAGTGVYEQYF	TGTGCCAGCACCGACGCCGGGACAGGGGTCTACGAGCAGTACTTC
few	TRBV2	TRBJ1-1	NA	12	CASSPGEREAFF	TGTGCCAGCAGCCCCGGAGAGAGAGAAGCTTTCTTT
NA	TRBV18	TRBJ2-1	TRBD2	14	CASSPLSGGIFWFF	TGTGCCAGCTCACCACTGTCGGGGGGGATTTTTTGGTTCTTC
NA	TRBV10-2	TRBJ2-7	NA	15	CASRIQDRSGYEQYF	TGCGCCAGCCGAATCCAAGACAGATCCGGCTACGAGCAGTACTTC
NA	TRBV2	TRBJ1-2	NA	14	CASSDMEVTKSYTF	TGTGCCAGCAGTGATATGGAGGTGACTAAGAGCTACACCTTC
NA	TRBV10-3	TRBJ2-7	TRBD1	14	CAIRATGDGNEQYF	TGTGCCATCAGAGCGACAGGGGACGGAAACGAGCAGTACTTC
NA	TRBV5-6	TRBJ2-7	NA	14	CASSYGTGLNSNGF	TGTGCCAGCAGCTACGGTACGGGACTCAACAGTAATGGATTC
NA	TRBV5-6	TRBJ1-2	NA	13	CASSLGRAIGYTF	TGTGCCAGCAGCTTGGGCAGGGCGATTGGCTACACCTTC
few	TRBV6-5	TRBJ2-6	NA	14	CATLESSGANVLTF	TGTGCCACGCTAGAGAGCTCTGGGGCCAACGTCCTGACTTTC
NA	TRBV9	TRBJ2-7	TRBD2	15	CASSVELADSYEQYF	TGTGCCAGCAGCGTAGAACTAGCGGACTCCTACGAGCAGTACTTC
NA	TRBV28	TRBJ2-7	NA	15	CASRSPGLSSYEQYF	TGTGCCAGCAGGTCTCCGGGATTGAGCTCCTACGAGCAGTACTTC
NA	TRBV15	TRBJ2-1	TRBD1	17	CATSRENSGTGHNEQFF	TGTGCCACCAGCAGAGAGAATTCCGGGACAGGCCACAATGAGCAGTTCTTC
NA	TRBV28	TRBJ2-1	TRBD2	14	CAYVAGTLSDEQFF	TGTGCTTATGTAGCGGGGACATTATCGGATGAGCAGTTCTTC
NA	TRBV28	TRBJ1-2	NA	12	CASSLGTDGYTF	TGTGCCAGCAGTTTGGGTACAGATGGCTACACCTTC
NA	TRBV28	TRBJ2-7	NA	12	CASSLWSDEQYF	TGTGCCAGCAGTTTATGGTCTGACGAGCAGTACTTC
few	TRBV11-2	TRBJ2-7	TRBD1	15	CASSHGQAVSYEQYF	TGTGCCAGCAGCCACGGACAGGCCGTTTCCTACGAGCAGTACTTC
NA	TRBV4-1	TRBJ1-2	NA	17	CASSQLTARRGIHGYTF	TGCGCCAGCAGCCAGCTTACCGCACGAAGGGGGATCCATGGCTACACCTTC
NA	TRBV2	TRBJ2-3	TRBD2	17	CASSPASGGLGTDTQYF	TGTGCCAGCAGTCCAGCCTCGGGGGGGCTCGGCACAGATACGCAGTATTTT
NA	TRBV6-6	TRBJ2-3	NA	12	CASSDFGDTQYF	TGTGCCAGCAGTGACTTCGGAGATACGCAGTATTTT
NA	TRBV18	TRBJ1-5	NA	14	CASSLTQGYQPQHF	TGTGCCAGCTCACTTACGCAGGGGTACCAGCCCCAGCATTTT
NA	TRBV11-2	TRBJ2-1	NA	14	CASSLDGRANEQFF	TGTGCCAGCAGCTTAGATGGCAGGGCCAATGAGCAGTTCTTC
NA	TRBV7-2	TRBJ1-2	NA	13	CASSFTGNYGYTF	TGTGCCAGCAGCTTTACGGGGAACTATGGCTACACCTTC
NA	TRBV9	TRBJ2-1	NA	16	CASSARGTDSYNEQFF	TGTGCCAGCAGCGCCCGCGGGACGGACTCCTACAATGAGCAGTTCTTC
NA	TRBV5-1	TRBJ2-2	TRBD2	14	CASSLGLAAGELFF	TGCGCCAGCAGCTTGGGACTAGCGGCCGGGGAGCTGTTTTTT
few	TRBV4-1	TRBJ2-1	NA	14	CASSPWTEENEQFF	TGCGCCAGCAGCCCCTGGACGGAGGAAAATGAGCAGTTCTTC
NA	TRBV7-7	TRBJ2-1	TRBD2	17	CASSPRLAGGSYNEQFF	TGTGCCAGCAGCCCGAGACTAGCGGGGGGGAGTTACAATGAGCAGTTCTTC
NA	TRBV7-2	TRBJ2-3	TRBD2	14	CASGYQRGGDTQYF	TGTGCCAGCGGATATCAGCGGGGGGGCGATACGCAGTATTTT
NA	TRBV19	TRBJ1-1	NA	12	CASSTLNTEAFF	TGTGCCAGTAGTACCTTAAACACTGAAGCTTTCTTT
NA	TRBV5-1	TRBJ2-1	TRBD1	19	CASSPGQGARQLNYNEQFF	TGCGCCAGCAGCCCTGGACAGGGGGCGAGGCAGCTCAACTACAATGAGCAGTTCTTC
once	TRBV5-6	TRBJ2-1	TRBD1	16	CASSFGTGASNNEQFF	TGTGCCAGCAGCTTCGGGACAGGGGCTAGCAACAATGAGCAGTTCTTC
NA	TRBV4-1	TRBJ2-5	TRBD2	15	CASSQPLAGIETQYF	TGCGCCAGCAGCCAACCACTAGCGGGGATAGAGACCCAGTACTTC
NA	TRBV4-1	TRBJ2-2	TRBD1	16	CASSFRGTGDTGELFF	TGCGCCAGCAGCTTTAGGGGGACAGGAGACACCGGGGAGCTGTTTTTT
few	TRBV10-3	TRBJ2-7	NA	13	CAIMTESSYEQYF	TGTGCCATCATGACGGAGAGCTCCTACGAGCAGTACTTC
NA	TRBV5-1	TRBJ2-5	NA	14	CASSKTGAEETQYF	TGCGCCAGCAGCAAAACAGGAGCAGAAGAGACCCAGTACTTC
NA	TRBV18	TRBJ2-3	TRBD2	15	CASSRAGGLPDTQYF	TGTGCCAGCTCACGGGCGGGGGGCCTTCCAGATACGCAGTATTTT
NA	TRBV13	TRBJ2-7	TRBD1	12	CASSLGPGGQYF	TGTGCCAGCAGCTTAGGCCCAGGGGGCCAGTACTTC